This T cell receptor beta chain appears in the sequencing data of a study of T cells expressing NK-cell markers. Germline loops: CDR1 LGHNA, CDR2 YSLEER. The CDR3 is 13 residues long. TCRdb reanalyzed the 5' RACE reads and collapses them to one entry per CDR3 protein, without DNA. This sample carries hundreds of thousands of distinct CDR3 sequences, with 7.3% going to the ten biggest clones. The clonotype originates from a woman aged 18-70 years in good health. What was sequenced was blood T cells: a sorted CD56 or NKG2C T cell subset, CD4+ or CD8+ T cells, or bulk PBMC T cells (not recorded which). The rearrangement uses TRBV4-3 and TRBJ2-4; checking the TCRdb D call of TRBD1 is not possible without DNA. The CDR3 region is CASSRDTTDIQYF.